This T cell receptor (beta chain) emerged from a study of blood T cell repertoires in COVID-19. Study overall: Spain, Italy and the United States supplied samples that represented acute and convalescent COVID-19. T cells, B-cell-depleted T cells, or PBMCs supplied cDNA or gDNA.

The CDR3 has 14 residues. Germline CDR1 is DFQATT and CDR2 is SNEGSKA (reference sequence). J lost 11 bases, V lost 3 bases, and 5 bases had no gene match. Authors' data handling: By means of reference gene primer amplification, nucleated cell counts were estimated. Assay used: immunoSEQ multiplex PCR; TCRdb lists only in-frame clones, some missing. That table gives V, J and clone size, and the DNA gave D and trimming. In the table there are approximately 500,000 clones, roughly nine tenths of which are singletons. The chain carries TRBV20-1 and TRBJ1-6, with TRBD1 matching over 12 bases. This sequence was found in a woman between 45 and 60 years old with COVID-19, enrolled during active disease. Source material: peripheral blood. As DNA, the CDR3 is TGCAGTGCTAGTATAGGGGACAGGGGGCCACCCCTCCACTTT. Its translation: CSASIGDRGPPLHF.